This T cell receptor (beta chain) emerged from a study of T cell responses to AZD1222 COVID-19 vaccine. On the study more broadly: Pooled samples include second doses given at about 4 or 12 weeks.

Study-level results: Baseline serology detected seropositivity in only a handful of AZD1222 recipients. Distributed over spike, vaccine-associated CD4 TCRs predominated at 160-218 and 743-854. The reported proportion of spike-specific TCRs targeting unmutated variant regions was nearly half.

In germline, CDR1 is ENHRY, CDR2 SYGVKD. V lost 8 bases to trimming and J lost 2 bases, with 16 bases between them. This CDR3 has 16 amino acids. Profiling relied on immunoSEQ multiplex PCR, and the TCRdb table lists in-frame clones only, not all of them. The sample yields under 150,000 clones, just over 90% seen once. On this clone itself: No antigen is known for it.

The chain recombines TRBV10-3 with TRBJ2-6, with D possibly TRBD2 on 6 matching bases. This material consisted of peripheral blood, taken on day 0 of AZD1222 vaccination. This clonotype was sampled from an adult in good health. DNA for the CDR3: TGTGCCATCGCCCTTGCGGGGTCCCCTGGGGCCAACGTCCTGACTTTC. Its translation is CAIALAGSPGANVLTF.